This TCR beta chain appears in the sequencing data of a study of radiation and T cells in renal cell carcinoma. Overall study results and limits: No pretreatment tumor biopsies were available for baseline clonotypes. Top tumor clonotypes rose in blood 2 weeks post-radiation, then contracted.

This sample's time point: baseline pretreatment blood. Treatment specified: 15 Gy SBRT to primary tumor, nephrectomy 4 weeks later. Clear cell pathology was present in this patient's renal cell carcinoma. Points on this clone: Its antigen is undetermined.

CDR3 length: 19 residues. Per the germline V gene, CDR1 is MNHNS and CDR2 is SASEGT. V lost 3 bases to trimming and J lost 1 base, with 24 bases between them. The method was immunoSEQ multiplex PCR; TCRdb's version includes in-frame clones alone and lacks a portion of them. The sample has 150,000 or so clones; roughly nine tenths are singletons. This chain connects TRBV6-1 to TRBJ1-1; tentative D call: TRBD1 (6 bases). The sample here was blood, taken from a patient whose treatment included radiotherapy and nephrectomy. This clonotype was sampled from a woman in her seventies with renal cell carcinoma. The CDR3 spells CASSDLGQKRWGANTEAFF. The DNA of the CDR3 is TGTGCCAGCAGTGATTTAGGACAGAAACGATGGGGGGCGAACACTGAAGCTTTCTTT.